These 20 T cell receptor beta chains were sequenced from one sample in a study of T cell responses to AZD1222 COVID-19 vaccine. Sequenced by immunoSEQ multiplex PCR; TCRdb stores in-frame clones only, minus some. The sample gives more than 95,000 clones, approximately 86% of which show up once; 3.3% is in the top ten. The sequencing here drew on peripheral blood, taken 28 days after the second dose of the MenACWY control vaccine. The receptors derive from an adult who received the MenACWY meningococcal vaccine as a control.

This clone showed up just once. The gene calls are TRBV6-5 and TRBJ2-1; TRBD2 might be the D (7 bases). The CDR3 is made up of 13 amino acids. V dropped 5 bases and J dropped 8 bases, with 13 bases sitting between them. Germline V lookup: CDR1 MNHEY, CDR2 SVGAGI. The chain's CDR3 is CASSTRGAYEQFF. The CDR3 DNA is TGTGCCAGCAGTACCCGGGGGGCTTATGAGCAGTTCTTC.

The rearrangement joins TRBV5-1 to TRBJ1-1, with no clear D. This CDR3 has 14 amino acids. Trimming shortened V by 6 bases and J by 6 bases, and 18 bases separated the two germline ends. Per the germline V gene, CDR1 is SGHRS and CDR2 is YFSETQ. The CDR3 coding sequence is TGCGCCAGCACCCCCCTTTCCTTGTCGGCTGAAGCTTTCTTT. Protein product: CASTPLSLSAEAFF.

V is TRBV2 and J is TRBJ1-4; D is unresolved. This CDR3 is built from 16 residues. Trimming took 6 bases from V and 7 from J, leaving 21 bases between them. The V gene's germline CDR1 is SNHLY and CDR2 FYNNEI. In DNA, the CDR3 is TGTGCCAGCAGCCGGGAGAAGCAGATCCAAGGTGAAAAACTGTTTTTT. Translating gives CASSREKQIQGEKLFF.

The genes are TRBV2 and TRBJ2-3; TRBD2 matches 12 bases. In germline, CDR1 is SNHLY, CDR2 FYNNEI. CDR3 length: 17 amino acids. The J segment lost 3 bases and the V segment lost 5 bases, leaving 9 bases of the junction unmatched. CDR3 loop: CASSPSGGAFRTDTQYF. CDR3 DNA: TGTGCCAGCAGTCCTAGCGGGGGGGCCTTCAGGACAGATACGCAGTATTTT. Full variable domain (missing parts from reference TRBV2 and TRBJ2-3): EPEVTQTPSHQVTQMGQEVILRCVPISNHLYFYWYRQILGQKVEFLVSFYNNEISEKSEIFDDQFSVERPDGSNFTLKIRSTKLEDSAMYFCASSPSGGAFRTDTQYFGPGTRLTVL.

This chain links TRBV7-3 with TRBJ2-2; perhaps TRBD2 as D (5 bases). V shed 2 bases and J shed 4 bases, with 5 bases lying between them. CDR3 length: 13 amino acids. Germline V gene data show CDR1 as SGHTA and CDR2 as FQGTGA. CDR3 sequence (DNA): TGTGCCAGCAGCTTAGCGGGCACCGGGGAGCTGTTTTTT. It is translated as CASSLAGTGELFF. Based on the CDR3 plus reference TRBV7-3 and TRBJ2-2, the full variable domain is GAGVSQTPSNKVTEKGKYVELRCDPISGHTALYWYRQSLGQGPEFLIYFQGTGAADDSGLPNDRFFAVRPEGSVSTLKIQRTERGDSAVYLCASSLAGTGELFFGEGSRLTVL.

The CDR3 sequence is CASSLDQFRETQYF. CDR3 nucleotides: TGTGCCAGCAGCTTAGATCAATTTAGAGAGACCCAGTACTTC. The V gene is TRBV11-2, the J gene TRBJ2-5; the D is unclear. V was trimmed by 0 bases and J by 4 bases, leaving 9 bases between them. This CDR3 has 14 amino acids. The germline V gene has CDR1 SGHAT and CDR2 FQNNGV.

In its sample, this clone was seen once. J is TRBJ2-1 and V is TRBV15, with D possibly matching TRBD2 (6 bases). V was cut by 3 bases and J by 0 bases, with 15 bases left in between. The germline V gene encodes CDR1 LNHNV and CDR2 YYDKDF (reference sequence). CDR3 size: 17 residues. The CDR3 spells CATSRTLAASSYNEQFF. CDR3 nucleotide sequence: TGTGCCACCAGCAGGACCTTAGCGGCTAGCTCCTACAATGAGCAGTTCTTC.

The chain links TRBV18 to TRBJ2-7, with unresolved D. Trimming removed 3 bases at V and 4 bases at J, with 10 bases between. From germline, CDR1 is KGHSH and CDR2 LQKENI. CDR3 size: 13 residues. CDR3 region: CASSPTLVYEQYF. The CDR3 DNA follows: TGTGCCAGCTCACCGACATTGGTGTACGAGCAGTACTTC.

This clone occurred once. The chain combines TRBV24-1 with TRBJ1-4; D is uncertain. Looked up from germline, CDR1 is KGHDR and CDR2 is SFDVKD. Trimming pared 2 bases from V and 4 bases from J, leaving 13 bases between. CDR3 length: 16 residues. The CDR3: CATSDSQASHNEKLFF. The CDR3 region has the DNA TGTGCCACCAGTGATTCTCAGGCCAGCCATAATGAAAAACTGTTTTTT.

The genes are TRBV28 and TRBJ1-1; TRBD1 aligns across 7 bases. The V segment lost 6 bases and the J segment 12 bases; nucleotides outside the gene matches: 7. The CDR3 loop spans 11 amino acids. Germline assignment: CDR1 MDHEN and CDR2 SYDVKM. Here the CDR3 DNA reads TGTGCCAGCAGCCTGACAGGGCAGACTTTCTTT. Its protein product is CASSLTGQTFF. Complete variable domain (other parts from reference TRBV28 and TRBJ1-1): DVKVTQSSRYLVKRTGEKVFLECVQDMDHENMFWYRQDPGLGLRLIYFSYDVKMKEKGDIPEGYSVSREKKERFSLILESASTNQTSMYLCASSLTGQTFFGQGTRLTVV.

The V call is TRBV21-1, the J call TRBJ2-2; no check of the table's D call, TRBD2, against the DNA was made. TRBV21-1 is deemed a pseudogene. The CDR3 runs 20 residues. CDR3 residues: CASSTPSGTSGGANTGELFF. CDR3 nucleotide sequence: TGTGCCAGCAGCACCCCATCCGGGACTAGCGGGGGGGCCAACACCGGGGAGCTGTTTTTT.

As concerns this clone: The same CDR3 arises from other DNA sequences in this sample as well. V usage is TRBV6-5 and J usage is TRBJ2-7, with 8 bases aligning to TRBD1. Trimming removed 6 bases from V and 0 bases from J; junction bases left unmatched: 7. This CDR3 has 15 residues. Germline CDR1 is MNHEY and CDR2 is SVGAGI. This CDR3 is CASSYGQGRSYEQYF. The CDR3 region has the DNA TGTGCCAGCAGCTATGGACAGGGCCGCTCCTACGAGCAGTACTTC.

The chain is built from TRBV2 and TRBJ2-3; D gene uncertain. V lost 8 bases to trimming and J lost 4 bases, with 10 bases between them. The germline CDR1 and CDR2 sequences are SNHLY and FYNNEI. This CDR3 spans 12 amino acids. The CDR3 sequence is CASSRGADTQYF. The CDR3 DNA sequence: TGTGCCAGCTCTAGAGGTGCAGATACGCAGTATTTT.

The V and J genes are TRBV5-4 and TRBJ2-5, with D possibly matching TRBD1 (6 bases). This CDR3 contains 15 residues. The germline CDR1 and CDR2 sequences are SGHNT and YYREEE (reference sequence). Deletions cut 2 bases from V and 0 bases from J, with 11 bases between. This CDR3 reads CASSFGQRYQETQYF. The CDR3 DNA reads TGTGCCAGCAGCTTCGGACAGAGATACCAAGAGACCCAGTACTTC.

This clone was counted between two and nine times. The rearrangement uses TRBV28 and TRBJ1-6; the match to TRBD1 covers 11 bases. The germline CDR1 and CDR2 sequences are MDHEN and SYDVKM. CDR3 length: 15 residues. V gave up 3 bases and J gave up 9 bases; unmatched junction bases: 4. The CDR3, as DNA: TGTGCCAGCAGTTTGGTGGGACAGGGGGTTTCACCCCTCCACTTT. Translating it yields CASSLVGQGVSPLHF.

The chain is built from TRBV7-2 and TRBJ2-1, with 10 positions matching TRBD2. Trimming at V came to 0 bases and at J to 6 bases, leaving 11 bases not matched to a gene. The CDR3 length is 18 residues. Germline assignment: CDR1 SGHTA and CDR2 FQGNSA. The CDR3 is CASSLAPSALAGSNEQFF. Here the CDR3 DNA reads TGTGCCAGCAGCTTAGCCCCCTCGGCACTAGCGGGGTCCAATGAGCAGTTCTTC.

This sequence joins TRBV28 and TRBJ1-5; maybe TRBD1 (5 bases). Germline V CDR1 and CDR2: MDHEN, SYDVKM. The CDR3 runs 13 residues. The germline V and J ends were trimmed by 7 bases and 6 bases, with 13 bases remaining between them. DNA of the CDR3: TGTGCCAGCACCCCTGGGGGTGGTCAGCCCCAGCATTTT. Amino acid sequence: CASTPGGGQPQHF.

The chain employs TRBV5-6 and TRBJ1-2; 8 bases line up with TRBD1. Germline V CDR1 and CDR2: SGHDT, YYEEEE. The junction had 10 bases not matched to a gene; V was cut back by 2 bases and J by 7 bases. CDR3 length equals 15 residues. The DNA of the CDR3 is TGTGCCAGCAGCTTAGATCCCCAGGGGGCGCGTGGCTACACCTTC. Encoded protein: CASSLDPQGARGYTF.

This clone showed up just once. The chain links TRBV15 to TRBJ1-2; D remains ambiguous. The CDR3 sequence is 16 residues long. The germline V gene encodes CDR1 LNHNV and CDR2 YYDKDF (reference sequence). The germline V and J ends were trimmed by 0 bases and 3 bases, with 14 bases remaining between them. CDR3 coding DNA: TGTGCCACCAGCAGAGATATTTCCCGGACCCACTATGGCTACACCTTC. Its translation: CATSRDISRTHYGYTF.

This clone was recorded once. The V and J genes are TRBV28 and TRBJ1-2; tentatively, D is TRBD1 (5 bases). The germline V and J ends were trimmed by 2 bases and 4 bases, with 8 bases remaining between them. CDR3 length equals 13 residues. The V gene's germline CDR1 is MDHEN and CDR2 SYDVKM. The CDR3 region is CASSLTGLYGYTF. In nucleotides, the CDR3 is TGTGCCAGCAGTTTAACAGGACTCTATGGCTACACCTTC.